One and the same sample provided the 6 T cell receptor beta chains below, sequenced in a study of blood T cell repertoires in COVID-19. Using immunoSEQ multiplex PCR, the repertoire was profiled, and TCRdb retains in-frame clones only, with some absent. The table records about 140,000 clones, approximately 80% of them present only once. The sequenced material came from peripheral blood. Every receptor here comes from a human donor in a cohort sampled during active COVID-19.

V gene TRBV7-3 combines with J gene TRBJ2-5; 9 bases map to TRBD1. V lost 5 bases to trimming and J lost 5 bases; unmatched junction nucleotides: 3. The CDR3 extends over 13 amino acids. CDR1 and CDR2 (germline): SGHTA, FQGTGA. CDR3 sequence: CASSPGQGETQYF. CDR3 bases: TGTGCCAGCAGCCCCGGACAGGGGGAGACCCAGTACTTC.

This chain uses TRBV28 with TRBJ1-4; D is unresolved. The CDR3 consists of 13 residues. V lost 2 bases and J 9 bases, leaving 10 bases between the germline ends. Germline lookup yields CDR1 MDHEN and CDR2 SYDVKM. The CDR3 DNA reads as TGTGCCAGCAGTTTAGCGGCGGGAAAAAAACTGTTTTTT. The encoded protein is CASSLAAGKKLFF. Full variable domain (outside the CDR3, taken from reference TRBV28 and TRBJ1-4): DVKVTQSSRYLVKRTGEKVFLECVQDMDHENMFWYRQDPGLGLRLIYFSYDVKMKEKGDIPEGYSVSREKKERFSLILESASTNQTSMYLCASSLAAGKKLFFGSGTQLSVL.

There are a few counts of this clone. The J gene is TRBJ2-7, the V gene TRBV6-2 or TRBV6-3, with 7 bases matching TRBD2. The CDR3 spans 17 residues. V lost 4 bases to trimming and J lost 3 bases; unmatched junction nucleotides: 15. The germline gives CDR1 MNHEY, CDR2 SVGEGT. The CDR3 DNA is TGTGCCAGCAGTTCCCCCAGGCTAGCGGAGGGGTACTACGAGCAGTACTTC. As protein: CASSSPRLAEGYYEQYF.

To note about this clone: The same CDR3 is also encoded by other DNA sequences in this sample. CDR3 in DNA: TGTGCCAGCAGTGGGCTTTACGAGCAGTACTTC. Protein sequence: CASSGLYEQYF. The chain recombines TRBV2 with TRBJ2-7; no clear D. CDR3 length equals 11 residues. Trimming shortened V by 4 bases and J by 4 bases, and 5 bases separated the two germline ends. Germline CDR1 reads SNHLY; CDR2 reads FYNNEI.

The V call is TRBV4-1, the J call TRBJ2-3; 7 bases match TRBD2. Per the germline V gene, CDR1 is MGHRA and CDR2 is YSYEKL. V gave up 2 bases and J gave up 6 bases; unmatched junction bases: 11. There are 16 residues in the CDR3. The CDR3 sequence: CASSQTGIAGADTQYF. The CDR3 DNA reads as TGCGCCAGCAGCCAAACAGGAATCGCGGGAGCTGATACGCAGTATTTT.

The V and J genes are TRBV6-6 and TRBJ2-7; D perhaps matches TRBD1 (6 bases). CDR3 length: 13 residues. Trimming stripped 6 bases from V and 2 bases from J, with 11 bases between. Germline V gene lookup returns CDR1 MNHNY and CDR2 SVGAGI (reference sequence). CDR3 DNA: TGTGCCAGCAGCCGGGGACAACCCTACGAGCAGTACTTC. The encoded protein is CASSRGQPYEQYF.